This T cell receptor beta chain came from a study of neoadjuvant anti-PD-1 for oral cavity cancer. Study summary: Around day 43, patients without progression received a fourth nivolumab dose before surgery.

The table came from immunoSEQ multiplex PCR; TCRdb's copy has only in-frame clones and leaves some out. Of 30,000 to 35,000 clones in the sample, just under 90% were seen once. A word on this clone: Its antigen is currently unknown.

These oral cavity squamous cell carcinomas were HPV-negative and locally advanced. Study-wide results and limits: TCR analyses covered only a few patients per response group. PBMC Gini-index clonality exceeded responders' in non-responders post-nivolumab.

Trimming stripped 5 bases from V and 0 bases from J, with 18 bases between. The CDR3 contains 17 residues. Germline V lookup: CDR1 SGHNT, CDR2 YYREEE (reference sequence). The TCR was taken from a person aged 40 to 85 with oral cavity squamous cell carcinoma. J is TRBJ1-3 and V is TRBV5-4; D might be TRBD1 (6 bases). This specimen consisted of PBMCs, obtained before nivolumab (anti-PD-1) treatment. The chain's CDR3 is CASSFDGTRFSGNTIYF. For the CDR3, the DNA is TGTGCCAGCAGTTTCGACGGGACACGTTTCTCTGGAAACACCATATATTTT.